The source of this T cell receptor (beta chain) is a study of T cell changes during pregnancy in multiple sclerosis. The protocol was immunoSEQ multiplex PCR, while the TCRdb copy is restricted to in-frame clones and leaves out a portion. The sample has 45,000 to 70,000 clones, around 92% seen once. The germline gives CDR1 MDHEN, CDR2 SYDVKM. The CDR3 is 13 residues long. V lost 5 bases and J lost 6, with 12 bases in between. The material was CD4+ T cells from peripheral blood mononuclear cells, obtained in the second trimester of pregnancy. This clonotype was obtained from a female donor with multiple sclerosis, enrolled in a pregnancy study. The rearrangement links TRBV28 to TRBJ2-3, with D uncertain. CDR3 loop: CASSTTAPDTQYF. In DNA, the CDR3 is TGTGCCAGCAGTACGACTGCCCCGGATACGCAGTATTTT.